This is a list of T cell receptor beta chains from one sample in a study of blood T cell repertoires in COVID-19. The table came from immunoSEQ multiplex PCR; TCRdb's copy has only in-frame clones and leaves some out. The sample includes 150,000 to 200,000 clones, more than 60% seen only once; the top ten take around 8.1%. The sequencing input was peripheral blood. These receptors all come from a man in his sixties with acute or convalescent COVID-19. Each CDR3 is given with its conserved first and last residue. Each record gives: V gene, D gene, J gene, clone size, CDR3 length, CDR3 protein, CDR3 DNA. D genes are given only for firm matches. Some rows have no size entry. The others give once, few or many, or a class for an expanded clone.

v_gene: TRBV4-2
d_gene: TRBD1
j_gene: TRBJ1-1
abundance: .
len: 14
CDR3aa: CASSQGQGDTEAFF
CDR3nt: TGTGCCAGCAGCCAAGGACAGGGGGACACTGAAGCTTTCTTT

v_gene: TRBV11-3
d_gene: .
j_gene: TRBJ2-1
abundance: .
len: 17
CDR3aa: CASSLDSLAGSYNEQFF
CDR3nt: TGTGCCAGCAGCTTAGATTCACTAGCAGGCTCCTACAATGAGCAGTTCTTC

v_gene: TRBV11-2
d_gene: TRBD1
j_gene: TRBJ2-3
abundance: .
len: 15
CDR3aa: CASSSDREYLDTQYF
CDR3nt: TGTGCCAGCAGCTCCGACAGGGAGTATCTCGATACGCAGTATTTT

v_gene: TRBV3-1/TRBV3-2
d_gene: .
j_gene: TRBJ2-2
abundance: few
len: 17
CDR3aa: CASSQHSGTKNTGELFF
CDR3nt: TGTGCCAGCAGCCAACACTCCGGGACAAAGAACACCGGGGAGCTGTTTTTT

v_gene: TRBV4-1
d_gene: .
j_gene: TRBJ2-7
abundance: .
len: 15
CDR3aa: CASSQVPRGRGEQYF
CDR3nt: TGCGCCAGCAGCCAAGTGCCCAGGGGAAGGGGCGAGCAGTACTTC

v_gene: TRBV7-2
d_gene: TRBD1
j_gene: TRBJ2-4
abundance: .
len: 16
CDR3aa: CASSLGQGVAKNIQYF
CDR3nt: TGTGCCAGCAGCTTAGGGCAGGGGGTAGCCAAAAACATTCAGTACTTC

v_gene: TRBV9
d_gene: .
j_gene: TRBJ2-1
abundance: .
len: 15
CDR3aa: CASSVEGRPDNEQFF
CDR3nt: TGTGCCAGCAGCGTAGAAGGGAGACCCGACAATGAGCAGTTCTTC

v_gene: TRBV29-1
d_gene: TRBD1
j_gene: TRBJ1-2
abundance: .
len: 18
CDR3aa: CSVEGELDRAWINYGYTF
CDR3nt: TGCAGCGTTGAGGGCGAATTGGACAGGGCTTGGATTAACTATGGCTACACCTTC

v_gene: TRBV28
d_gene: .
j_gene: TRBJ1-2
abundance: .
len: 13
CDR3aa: CASSFQGNYGYTF
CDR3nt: TGTGCCAGCAGTTTTCAGGGTAACTATGGCTACACCTTC

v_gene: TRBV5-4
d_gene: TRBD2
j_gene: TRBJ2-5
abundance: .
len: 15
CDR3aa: CASSSLGLAEETQYF
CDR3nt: TGTGCCAGCAGCAGCCTCGGACTAGCGGAAGAGACCCAGTACTTC

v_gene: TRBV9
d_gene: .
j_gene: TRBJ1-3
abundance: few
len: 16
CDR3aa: CASSVGQQSPGNTIYF
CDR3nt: TGTGCCAGCAGCGTAGGTCAACAGTCTCCTGGAAACACCATATATTTT

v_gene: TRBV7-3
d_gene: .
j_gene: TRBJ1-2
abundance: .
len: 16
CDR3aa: CASSSAGGSLNYGYTF
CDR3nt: TGTGCCAGCAGCTCCGCCGGAGGCAGCCTTAACTATGGCTACACCTTC

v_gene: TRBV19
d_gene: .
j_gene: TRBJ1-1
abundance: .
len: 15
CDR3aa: CASSISGAMNTEAFF
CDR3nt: TGTGCCAGTAGTATCTCGGGAGCGATGAACACTGAAGCTTTCTTT

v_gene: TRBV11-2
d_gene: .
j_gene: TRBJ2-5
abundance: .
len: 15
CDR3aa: CASSLVAGFQETQYF
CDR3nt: TGTGCCAGCAGCTTAGTAGCAGGGTTCCAAGAGACCCAGTACTTC

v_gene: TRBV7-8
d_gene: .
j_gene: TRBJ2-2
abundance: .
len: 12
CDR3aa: CASSSLGGELFF
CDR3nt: TGTGCCAGCAGCTCCCTAGGCGGGGAGCTGTTTTTT

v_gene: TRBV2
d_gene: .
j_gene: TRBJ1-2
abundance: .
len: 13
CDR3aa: CASSEQSNYGYTF
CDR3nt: TGTGCCAGCAGTGAACAGTCGAACTATGGCTACACCTTC

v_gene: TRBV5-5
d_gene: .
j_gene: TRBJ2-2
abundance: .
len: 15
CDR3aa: CASSNGIPLTGELFF
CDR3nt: TGTGCCAGCAGCAACGGGATCCCCCTGACCGGGGAGCTGTTTTTT

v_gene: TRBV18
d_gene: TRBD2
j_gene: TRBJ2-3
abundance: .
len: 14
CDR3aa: CASSLAGFGDTQYF
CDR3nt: TGTGCCAGCTCACTAGCGGGGTTTGGGGATACGCAGTATTTT

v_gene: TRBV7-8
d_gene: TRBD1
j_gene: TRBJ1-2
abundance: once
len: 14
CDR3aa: CASSFGQGAGGYTF
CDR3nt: TGTGCCAGCAGCTTTGGACAGGGCGCCGGCGGCTACACCTTC

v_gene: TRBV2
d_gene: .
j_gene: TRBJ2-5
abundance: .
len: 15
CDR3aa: CASSDGQLRGETQYF
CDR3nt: TGTGCCAGCAGTGATGGACAGCTGAGGGGAGAGACCCAGTACTTC

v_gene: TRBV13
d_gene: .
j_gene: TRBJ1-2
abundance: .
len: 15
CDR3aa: CASSSGGGSNYGYTF
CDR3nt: TGTGCCAGCAGCTCCGGGGGGGGATCCAACTATGGCTACACCTTC

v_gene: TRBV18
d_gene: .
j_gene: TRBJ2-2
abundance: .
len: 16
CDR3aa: CASSPPGYQNTGELFF
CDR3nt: TGTGCCAGCTCACCCCCAGGGTACCAGAACACCGGGGAGCTGTTTTTT

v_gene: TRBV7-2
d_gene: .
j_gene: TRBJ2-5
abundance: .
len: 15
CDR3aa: CASSLAVPNQEPQYF
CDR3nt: TGTGCCAGCAGCTTAGCCGTACCGAATCAAGAGCCCCAGTACTTC

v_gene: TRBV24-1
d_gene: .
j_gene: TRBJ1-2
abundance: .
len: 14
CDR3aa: CATSPTGINYGYTF
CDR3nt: TGTGCCACCAGTCCCACAGGGATTAACTATGGCTACACCTTC

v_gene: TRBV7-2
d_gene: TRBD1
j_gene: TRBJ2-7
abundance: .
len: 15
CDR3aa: CASSRPGQGSYEQYF
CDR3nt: TGTGCCAGCAGCCGCCCGGGACAGGGCAGTTACGAGCAGTACTTC

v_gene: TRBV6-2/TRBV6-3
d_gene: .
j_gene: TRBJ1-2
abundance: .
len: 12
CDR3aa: CASSQRHRAYTF
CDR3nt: TGTGCCAGCAGTCAACGACACCGAGCCTACACCTTC

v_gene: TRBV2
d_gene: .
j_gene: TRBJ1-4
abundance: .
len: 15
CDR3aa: CASSAGWRGNEKLFF
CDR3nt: TGTGCCAGCAGTGCCGGTTGGAGGGGCAATGAAAAACTGTTTTTT

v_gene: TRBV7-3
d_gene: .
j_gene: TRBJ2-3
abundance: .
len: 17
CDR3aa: CASSLYGPGTSTDTQYF
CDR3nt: TGTGCCAGCAGCTTATATGGGCCGGGGACTAGCACAGATACGCAGTATTTT

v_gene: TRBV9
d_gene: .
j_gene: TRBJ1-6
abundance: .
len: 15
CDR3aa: CASSVAISGDSPLHF
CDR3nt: TGTGCCAGCAGCGTAGCAATTTCGGGGGATTCACCCCTCCACTTT

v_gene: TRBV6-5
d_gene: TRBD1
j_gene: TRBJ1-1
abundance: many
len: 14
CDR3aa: CASSPGGANTEAFF
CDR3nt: TGTGCCAGCAGTCCAGGGGGAGCGAACACTGAAGCTTTCTTT

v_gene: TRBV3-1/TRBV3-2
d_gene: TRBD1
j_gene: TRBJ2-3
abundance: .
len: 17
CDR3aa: CASRQKQRTGSTDTQYF
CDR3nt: TGTGCCAGCAGGCAAAAACAAAGGACAGGAAGCACAGATACGCAGTATTTT

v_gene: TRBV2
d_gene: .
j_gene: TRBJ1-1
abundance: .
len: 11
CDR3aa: CASSAGWEAFF
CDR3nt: TGTGCCAGCAGTGCAGGGTGGGAAGCTTTCTTT

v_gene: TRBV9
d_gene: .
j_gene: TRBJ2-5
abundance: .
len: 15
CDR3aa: CASSTPKGGYETQYF
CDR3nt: TGTGCCAGCAGCACTCCTAAGGGGGGGTACGAGACCCAGTACTTC

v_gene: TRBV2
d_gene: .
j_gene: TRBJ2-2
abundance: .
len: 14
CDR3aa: CASRMDTNTGELFF
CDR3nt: TGTGCCAGCAGGATGGACACTAACACCGGGGAGCTGTTTTTT

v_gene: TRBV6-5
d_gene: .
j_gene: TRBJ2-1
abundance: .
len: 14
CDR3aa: CASSPTRPTNEQFF
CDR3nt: TGTGCCAGCAGCCCCACTAGGCCTACAAATGAGCAGTTCTTC